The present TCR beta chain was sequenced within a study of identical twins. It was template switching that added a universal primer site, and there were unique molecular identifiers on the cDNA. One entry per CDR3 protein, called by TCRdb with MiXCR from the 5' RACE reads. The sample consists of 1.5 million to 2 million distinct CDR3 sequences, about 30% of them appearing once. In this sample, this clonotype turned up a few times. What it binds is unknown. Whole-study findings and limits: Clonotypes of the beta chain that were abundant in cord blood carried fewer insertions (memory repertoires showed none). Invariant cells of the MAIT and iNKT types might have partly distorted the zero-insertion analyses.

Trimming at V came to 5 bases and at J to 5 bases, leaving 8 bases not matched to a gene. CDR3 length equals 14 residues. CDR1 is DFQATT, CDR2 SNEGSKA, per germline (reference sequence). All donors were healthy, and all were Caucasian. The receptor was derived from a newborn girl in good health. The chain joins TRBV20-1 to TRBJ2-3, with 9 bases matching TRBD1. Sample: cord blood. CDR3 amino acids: CSAAPGQGRDTQYF. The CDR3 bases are TGCAGTGCTGCCCCGGGACAGGGAAGAGATACGCAGTATTTT.